This is a list of T cell receptor beta chains from one sample in a study of Ad26.COV2.S vaccination and SARS-CoV-2 variants. Assay: immunoSEQ multiplex PCR; the TCRdb copy retains only in-frame clones and omits some. The sample lists roughly 240,000 clones, 88% seen once, with about 10% in the top ten. The specimen comprised peripheral blood, sampled in a trial of Ad26.COV2.S vaccine versus placebo. The receptors were gathered from a person between 18 and 65 years old who received the Ad26.COV2.S COVID-19 vaccine or a placebo. CDR3s include the opening cysteine and the closing phenylalanine or tryptophan. Fields, in order: clone size, J gene, V gene, D gene, CDR3 protein, CDR3 DNA. The D gene is left open where the match is weak. Not every row has a clone size; where given, it reads once, few, many or a size class.

clone size: -; J gene: TRBJ2-1; V gene: TRBV24-1; D gene: -; CDR3 protein: CATSDPLGYNEQFF; CDR3 DNA: TGTGCCACCAGTGACCCCCTGGGCTACAATGAGCAGTTCTTC
clone size: -; J gene: TRBJ2-1; V gene: TRBV7-3; D gene: TRBD2; CDR3 protein: CASSPGTSESYNEQFF; CDR3 DNA: TGTGCCAGCAGCCCCGGGACTAGCGAATCCTACAATGAGCAGTTCTTC
clone size: -; J gene: TRBJ2-1; V gene: TRBV18; D gene: -; CDR3 protein: CASSPPRGPQFF; CDR3 DNA: TGTGCCAGCTCACCGCCCCGGGGGCCACAGTTCTTC
clone size: -; J gene: TRBJ2-7; V gene: TRBV12-3/TRBV12-4; D gene: -; CDR3 protein: CASGSYEQYF; CDR3 DNA: TGTGCCAGCGGTTCCTACGAGCAGTACTTC
clone size: -; J gene: TRBJ2-5; V gene: TRBV10-1; D gene: -; CDR3 protein: CASSATGPGETQYF; CDR3 DNA: TGCGCCAGCAGTGCAACAGGGCCCGGAGAGACCCAGTACTTC
clone size: -; J gene: TRBJ1-5; V gene: TRBV15; D gene: TRBD1; CDR3 protein: CATSGGVTGSNQPQHF; CDR3 DNA: TGTGCCACCAGCGGCGGGGTGACAGGGAGCAATCAGCCCCAGCATTTT
clone size: -; J gene: TRBJ2-1; V gene: TRBV30; D gene: TRBD1; CDR3 protein: CARRDETGAVDEQFF; CDR3 DNA: TGTGCCCGGAGGGATGAGACAGGGGCTGTGGATGAGCAGTTCTTC
clone size: -; J gene: TRBJ1-5; V gene: TRBV19; D gene: -; CDR3 protein: CASSMERTRQGNQPQHF; CDR3 DNA: TGTGCCAGTAGTATGGAGAGGACCCGACAGGGCAATCAGCCCCAGCATTTT
clone size: -; J gene: TRBJ2-5; V gene: TRBV4-3; D gene: TRBD1; CDR3 protein: CASSQAGGTGSRETQYF; CDR3 DNA: TGCGCCAGCAGCCAAGCCGGAGGGACAGGGTCGCGAGAGACCCAGTACTTC
clone size: -; J gene: TRBJ2-7; V gene: TRBV6-5; D gene: -; CDR3 protein: CASSFTVTYEQYF; CDR3 DNA: TGTGCCAGCAGCTTTACGGTGACCTACGAGCAGTACTTC
clone size: -; J gene: TRBJ2-7; V gene: TRBV7-9; D gene: TRBD2; CDR3 protein: CASSSGGTVIHEQYF; CDR3 DNA: TGTGCCAGCAGCTCCGGGGGGACGGTAATCCACGAGCAGTACTTC
clone size: -; J gene: TRBJ2-2; V gene: TRBV5-1; D gene: -; CDR3 protein: CASSLEGYTGELFF; CDR3 DNA: TGCGCCAGCAGCTTGGAGGGCTACACCGGGGAGCTGTTTTTT
clone size: -; J gene: TRBJ2-5; V gene: TRBV28; D gene: -; CDR3 protein: CASSFRPLHKTQYF; CDR3 DNA: TGTGCCAGCAGTTTCAGGCCGCTCCATAAGACCCAGTACTTC
clone size: -; J gene: TRBJ1-2; V gene: TRBV11-2; D gene: -; CDR3 protein: CASSLEEGSGYTF; CDR3 DNA: TGTGCCAGCAGCTTAGAGGAAGGGAGCGGCTACACCTTC
clone size: -; J gene: TRBJ2-7; V gene: TRBV11-1; D gene: -; CDR3 protein: CASSFSGTGQYF; CDR3 DNA: TGTGCCAGCAGCTTTTCGGGTACCGGGCAGTACTTC
clone size: many; J gene: TRBJ2-1; V gene: TRBV19; D gene: -; CDR3 protein: CASSIGPGQIYNEQFF; CDR3 DNA: TGTGCCAGTAGTATAGGGCCGGGACAAATATACAATGAGCAGTTCTTC
clone size: -; J gene: TRBJ2-7; V gene: TRBV5-1; D gene: TRBD1; CDR3 protein: CASSWRDRSSEQYF; CDR3 DNA: TGCGCCAGCAGCTGGCGGGACAGGTCCTCGGAGCAGTACTTC
clone size: once; J gene: TRBJ2-3; V gene: TRBV19; D gene: TRBD1; CDR3 protein: CASSYRQGAIDTQYF; CDR3 DNA: TGTGCCAGTAGTTATCGACAGGGGGCTATAGATACGCAGTATTTT
clone size: -; J gene: TRBJ2-3; V gene: TRBV4-3; D gene: -; CDR3 protein: CASSMASTQYF; CDR3 DNA: TGCGCCAGCAGCATGGCGAGTACGCAGTATTTT
clone size: -; J gene: TRBJ2-2; V gene: TRBV7-3; D gene: TRBD2; CDR3 protein: CASSLISGGFANTGELFF; CDR3 DNA: TGTGCCAGCAGCTTAATTAGCGGGGGGTTCGCGAACACCGGGGAGCTGTTTTTT
clone size: -; J gene: TRBJ1-4; V gene: TRBV6-5; D gene: -; CDR3 protein: CASKDLSDEKLFF; CDR3 DNA: TGTGCCAGCAAGGACCTGTCGGATGAAAAACTGTTTTTT
clone size: -; J gene: TRBJ1-2; V gene: TRBV4-1; D gene: -; CDR3 protein: CASSQEPGGRDYGYTF; CDR3 DNA: TGCGCCAGCAGCCAAGAACCCGGGGGAAGGGACTATGGCTACACCTTC
clone size: -; J gene: TRBJ1-3; V gene: TRBV7-2; D gene: -; CDR3 protein: CASSFLHGNTIYF; CDR3 DNA: TGTGCCAGCAGCTTCCTGCATGGAAACACCATATATTTT
clone size: -; J gene: TRBJ2-5; V gene: TRBV29-1; D gene: TRBD2; CDR3 protein: CSVAPLAGGETQYF; CDR3 DNA: TGCAGCGTGGCCCCCCTAGCGGGAGGAGAGACCCAGTACTTC
clone size: -; J gene: TRBJ1-5; V gene: TRBV6-2/TRBV6-3; D gene: -; CDR3 protein: CASSYSPGLRNQPQHF; CDR3 DNA: TGTGCCAGCAGTTACTCGCCGGGGTTGCGCAATCAGCCCCAGCATTTT
clone size: -; J gene: TRBJ2-2; V gene: TRBV13; D gene: -; CDR3 protein: CASSLRDYTTGELFF; CDR3 DNA: TGTGCCAGCAGCTTAAGGGATTATACGACCGGGGAGCTGTTTTTT
clone size: once; J gene: TRBJ2-7; V gene: TRBV30; D gene: -; CDR3 protein: CAWSVQGFYEQYF; CDR3 DNA: TGTGCCTGGAGTGTACAAGGGTTCTACGAGCAGTACTTC
clone size: -; J gene: TRBJ1-1; V gene: TRBV7-9; D gene: -; CDR3 protein: CASSTRGTEAFF; CDR3 DNA: TGTGCCAGCAGCACCCGAGGCACTGAAGCTTTCTTT
clone size: -; J gene: TRBJ1-4; V gene: TRBV5-4; D gene: TRBD1; CDR3 protein: CASSLGQGVDEKLFF; CDR3 DNA: TGTGCCAGCAGCTTAGGACAGGGTGTTGATGAAAAACTGTTTTTT
clone size: -; J gene: TRBJ2-3; V gene: TRBV7-8; D gene: TRBD2; CDR3 protein: CASSLLRDSAGGTDTQYF; CDR3 DNA: TGTGCCAGCAGCTTACTTCGGGACTCCGCGGGGGGCACAGATACGCAGTATTTT
clone size: -; J gene: TRBJ1-2; V gene: TRBV7-3; D gene: TRBD1; CDR3 protein: CASSLWGQGNGANYGYTF; CDR3 DNA: TGTGCCAGCAGCTTATGGGGACAGGGGAACGGAGCTAACTATGGCTACACCTTC
clone size: -; J gene: TRBJ1-4; V gene: TRBV6-6; D gene: TRBD1; CDR3 protein: CASSFSGTGGEKLFF; CDR3 DNA: TGTGCCAGCAGTTTCTCCGGGACAGGGGGCGAAAAACTGTTTTTT
clone size: -; J gene: TRBJ1-1; V gene: TRBV11-2; D gene: -; CDR3 protein: CASSQNPGLGNTEAFF; CDR3 DNA: TGTGCCAGCAGCCAAAATCCCGGACTAGGGAACACTGAAGCTTTCTTT
clone size: -; J gene: TRBJ1-1; V gene: TRBV27; D gene: -; CDR3 protein: CASSVMGGPNTEAFF; CDR3 DNA: TGTGCCAGCAGTGTCATGGGGGGGCCGAACACTGAAGCTTTCTTT
clone size: -; J gene: TRBJ2-1; V gene: TRBV18; D gene: -; CDR3 protein: CASSPPLGGSLNEQFF; CDR3 DNA: TGTGCCAGCTCACCACCTTTGGGGGGCAGTTTAAATGAGCAGTTCTTC
clone size: few; J gene: TRBJ2-7; V gene: TRBV7-9; D gene: -; CDR3 protein: CASSGPGLRAGYEQYF; CDR3 DNA: TGTGCCAGCAGCGGACCCGGGCTGAGGGCCGGCTACGAGCAGTACTTC
clone size: once; J gene: TRBJ1-5; V gene: TRBV7-2; D gene: TRBD1; CDR3 protein: CASRQETGTNQPQHF; CDR3 DNA: TGTGCCAGCAGACAGGAGACAGGGACCAATCAGCCCCAGCATTTT